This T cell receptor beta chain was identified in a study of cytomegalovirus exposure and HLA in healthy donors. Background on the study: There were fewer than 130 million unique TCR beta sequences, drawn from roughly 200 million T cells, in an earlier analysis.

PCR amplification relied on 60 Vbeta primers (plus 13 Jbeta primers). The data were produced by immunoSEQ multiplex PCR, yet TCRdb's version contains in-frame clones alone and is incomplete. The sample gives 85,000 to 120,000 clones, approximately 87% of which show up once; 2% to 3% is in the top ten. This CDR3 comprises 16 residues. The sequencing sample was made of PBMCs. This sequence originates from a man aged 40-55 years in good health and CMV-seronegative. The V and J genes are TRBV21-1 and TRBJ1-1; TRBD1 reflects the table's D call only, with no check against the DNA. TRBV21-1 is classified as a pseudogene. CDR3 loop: CASTLKSGQGGTEAFF. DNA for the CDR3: TGTGCCAGCACCTTAAAAAGCGGACAGGGAGGAACTGAAGCTTTCTTT.